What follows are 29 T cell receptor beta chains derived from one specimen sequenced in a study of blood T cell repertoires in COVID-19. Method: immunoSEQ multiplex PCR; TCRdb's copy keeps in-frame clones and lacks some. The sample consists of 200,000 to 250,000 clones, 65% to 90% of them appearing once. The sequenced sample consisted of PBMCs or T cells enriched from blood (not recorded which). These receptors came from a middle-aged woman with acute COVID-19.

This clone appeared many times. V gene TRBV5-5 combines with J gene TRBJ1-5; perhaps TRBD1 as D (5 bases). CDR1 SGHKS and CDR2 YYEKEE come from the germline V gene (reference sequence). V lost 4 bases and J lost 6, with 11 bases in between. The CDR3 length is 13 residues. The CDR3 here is CASSQQVLQPQHF. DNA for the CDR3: TGTGCCAGCAGCCAACAGGTTCTTCAGCCCCAGCATTTT.

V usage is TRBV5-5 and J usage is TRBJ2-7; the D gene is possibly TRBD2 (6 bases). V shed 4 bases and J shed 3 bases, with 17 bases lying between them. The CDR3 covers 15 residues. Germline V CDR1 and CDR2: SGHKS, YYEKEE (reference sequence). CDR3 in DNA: TGTGCCAGCAGCCCGGGAGCCGATAGTTACTACGAGCAGTACTTC. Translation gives CASSPGADSYYEQYF.

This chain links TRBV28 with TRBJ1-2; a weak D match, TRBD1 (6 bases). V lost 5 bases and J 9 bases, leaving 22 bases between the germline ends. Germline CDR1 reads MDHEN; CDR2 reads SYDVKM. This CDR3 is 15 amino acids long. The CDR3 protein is CASSTPDRTPGSYTF. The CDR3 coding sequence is TGTGCCAGCAGTACTCCCGACAGGACTCCTGGTAGCTACACCTTC.

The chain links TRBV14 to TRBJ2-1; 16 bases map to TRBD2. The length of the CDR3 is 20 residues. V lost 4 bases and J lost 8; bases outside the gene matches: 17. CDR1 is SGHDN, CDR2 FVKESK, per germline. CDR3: CASSPLGWGTSGRARYEQFF. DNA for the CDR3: TGTGCCAGCAGCCCCCTTGGATGGGGGACTAGCGGGAGGGCCCGATATGAGCAGTTCTTC.

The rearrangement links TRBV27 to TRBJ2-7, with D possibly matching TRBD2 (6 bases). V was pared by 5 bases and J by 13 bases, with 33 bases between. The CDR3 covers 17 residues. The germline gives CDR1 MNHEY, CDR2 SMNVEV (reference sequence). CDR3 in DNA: TGTGCCAGCAGTGCATTTGGAGGGACTTTCGTAGCGGATGCGGCATACTTC. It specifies CASSAFGGTFVADAAYF.

For the CDR3, the DNA is TGTGCCTGGAGCAAGGGACTAGGTGGCTACACCTTC. The encoded protein is CAWSKGLGGYTF. V is TRBV30 and J is TRBJ1-2; a possible D gene is TRBD1 (5 bases). The CDR3 totals 12 residues. With 3 bases removed from V and 7 bases from J, the gap between germline ends came to 12 bases. Germline CDR1 and CDR2: GTSNPN and SVGIG (reference sequence).

The CDR3 loop is CASSLQAGGAYEQYF. The CDR3 DNA sequence: TGTGCCAGCAGCTTACAAGCGGGAGGTGCCTACGAGCAGTACTTC. The chain employs TRBV7-3 and TRBJ2-7, with 9 bases aligning to TRBD2. The length of the CDR3 is 15 residues. After removal of 2 bases from V and 2 bases from J, the junction contained 4 bases not matched to a gene. Germline CDR1 reads SGHTA; CDR2 reads FQGTGA.

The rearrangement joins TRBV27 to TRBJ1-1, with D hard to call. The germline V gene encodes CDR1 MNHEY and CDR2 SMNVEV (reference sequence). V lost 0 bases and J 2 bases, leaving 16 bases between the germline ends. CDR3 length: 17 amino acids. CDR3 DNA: TGTGCCAGCAGTTTATCTCGTTTGGGTCAGACTAACACTGAAGCTTTCTTT. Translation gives CASSLSRLGQTNTEAFF.

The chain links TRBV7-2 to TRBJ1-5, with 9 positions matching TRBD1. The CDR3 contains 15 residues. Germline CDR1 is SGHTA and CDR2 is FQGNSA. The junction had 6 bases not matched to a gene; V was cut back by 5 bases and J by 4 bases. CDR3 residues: CASSPGTGINQPQHF. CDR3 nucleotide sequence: TGTGCCAGCAGCCCCGGGACAGGGATTAATCAGCCCCAGCATTTT.

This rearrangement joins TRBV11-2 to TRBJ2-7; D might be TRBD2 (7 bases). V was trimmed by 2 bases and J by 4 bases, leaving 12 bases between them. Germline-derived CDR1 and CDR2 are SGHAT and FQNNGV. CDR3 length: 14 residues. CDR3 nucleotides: TGTGCCAGCAGCTTAACAGGGAGGGCATACGAGCAGTACTTC. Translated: CASSLTGRAYEQYF. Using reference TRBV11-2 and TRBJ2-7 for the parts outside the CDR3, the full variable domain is EAGVAQSPRYKIIEKRQSVAFWCNPISGHATLYWYQQILGQGPKLLIQFQNNGVVDDSQLPKDRFSAERLKGVDSTLKIQPAKLEDSAVYLCASSLTGRAYEQYFGPGTRLTVT.

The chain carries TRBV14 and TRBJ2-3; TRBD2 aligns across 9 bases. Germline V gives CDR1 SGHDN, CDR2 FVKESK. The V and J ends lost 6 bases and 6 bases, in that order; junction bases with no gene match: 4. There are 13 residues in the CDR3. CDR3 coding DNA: TGTGCCAGCAGGAATAGCGGGAGTGATACGCAGTATTTT. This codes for CASRNSGSDTQYF. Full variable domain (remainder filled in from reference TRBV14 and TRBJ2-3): EAGVTQFPSHSVIEKGQTVTLRCDPISGHDNLYWYRRVMGKEIKFLLHFVKESKQDESGMPNNRFLAERTGGTYSTLKVQPAELEDSGVYFCASRNSGSDTQYFGPGTRLTVL.

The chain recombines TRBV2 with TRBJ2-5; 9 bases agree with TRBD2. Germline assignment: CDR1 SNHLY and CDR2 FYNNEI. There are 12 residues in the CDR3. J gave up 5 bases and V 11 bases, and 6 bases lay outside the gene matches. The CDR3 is CAGRGLAETQYF. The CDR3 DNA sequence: TGTGCCGGTCGTGGACTAGCGGAGACCCAGTACTTC.

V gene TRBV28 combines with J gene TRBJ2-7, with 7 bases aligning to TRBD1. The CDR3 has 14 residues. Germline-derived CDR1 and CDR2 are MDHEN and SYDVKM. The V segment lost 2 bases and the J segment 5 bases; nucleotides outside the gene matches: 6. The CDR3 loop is CASSLSDRVHEQYF. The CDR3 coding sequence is TGTGCCAGCAGTTTAAGCGACAGGGTCCACGAGCAGTACTTC.

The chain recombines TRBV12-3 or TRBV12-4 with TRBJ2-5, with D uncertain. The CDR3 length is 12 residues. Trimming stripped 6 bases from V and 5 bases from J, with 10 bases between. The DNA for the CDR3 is TGTGCCAGCAGCCCCGTCGTGGAGACCCAGTACTTC. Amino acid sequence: CASSPVVETQYF.

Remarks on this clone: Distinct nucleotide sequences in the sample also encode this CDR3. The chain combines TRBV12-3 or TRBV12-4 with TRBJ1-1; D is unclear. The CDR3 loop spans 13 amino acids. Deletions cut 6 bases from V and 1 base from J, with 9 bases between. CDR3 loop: CASSLTENTEAFF. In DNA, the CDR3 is TGTGCCAGCAGCCTCACAGAGAACACTGAAGCTTTCTTT.

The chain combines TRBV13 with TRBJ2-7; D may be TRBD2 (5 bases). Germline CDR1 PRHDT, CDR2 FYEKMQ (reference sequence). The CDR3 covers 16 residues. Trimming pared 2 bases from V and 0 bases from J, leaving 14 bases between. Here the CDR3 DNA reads TGTGCCAGCAGCTTAAGATTGACTGGGAGCTCCTACGAGCAGTACTTC. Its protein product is CASSLRLTGSSYEQYF. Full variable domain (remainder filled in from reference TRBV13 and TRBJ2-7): AAGVIQSPRHLIKEKRETATLKCYPIPRHDTVYWYQQGPGQDPQFLISFYEKMQSDKGSIPDRFSAQQFSDYHSELNMSSLELGDSALYFCASSLRLTGSSYEQYFGPGTRLTVT.

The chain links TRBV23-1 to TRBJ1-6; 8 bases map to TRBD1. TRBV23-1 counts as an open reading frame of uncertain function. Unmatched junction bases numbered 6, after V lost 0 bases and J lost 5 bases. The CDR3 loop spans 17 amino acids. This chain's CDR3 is CASSQSDRVDHNSPLHF. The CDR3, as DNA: TGCGCCAGCAGTCAATCGGACAGGGTGGATCATAATTCACCCCTCCACTTT.

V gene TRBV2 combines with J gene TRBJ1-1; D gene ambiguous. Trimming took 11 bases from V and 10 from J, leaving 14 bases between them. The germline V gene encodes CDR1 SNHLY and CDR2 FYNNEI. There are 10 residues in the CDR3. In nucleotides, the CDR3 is TGTGCCGCCCTAGGTCTTGGAGCTTTCTTT. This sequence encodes CAALGLGAFF.

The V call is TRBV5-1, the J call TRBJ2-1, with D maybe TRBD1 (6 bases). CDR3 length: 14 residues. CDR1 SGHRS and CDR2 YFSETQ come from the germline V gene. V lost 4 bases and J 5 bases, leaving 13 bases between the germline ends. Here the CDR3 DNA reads TGCGCCAGCAGCACCCAAGGGACACACAATGAGCAGTTCTTC. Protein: CASSTQGTHNEQFF.

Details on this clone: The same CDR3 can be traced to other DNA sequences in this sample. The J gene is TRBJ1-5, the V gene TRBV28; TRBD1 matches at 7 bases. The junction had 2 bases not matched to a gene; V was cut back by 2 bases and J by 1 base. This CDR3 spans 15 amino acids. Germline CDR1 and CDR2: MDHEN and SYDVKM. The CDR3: CASSLDRVSNQPQHF. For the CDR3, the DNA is TGTGCCAGCAGTTTAGACAGGGTCAGCAATCAGCCCCAGCATTTT. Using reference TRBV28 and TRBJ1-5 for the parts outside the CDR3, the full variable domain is DVKVTQSSRYLVKRTGEKVFLECVQDMDHENMFWYRQDPGLGLRLIYFSYDVKMKEKGDIPEGYSVSREKKERFSLILESASTNQTSMYLCASSLDRVSNQPQHFGDGTRLSIL.

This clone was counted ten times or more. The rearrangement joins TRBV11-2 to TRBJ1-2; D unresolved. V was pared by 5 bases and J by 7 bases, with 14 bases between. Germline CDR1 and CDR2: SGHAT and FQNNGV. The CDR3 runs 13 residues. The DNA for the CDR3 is TGTGCCAGCAGCGCCCCCGGTCGTAGTGGCTACACCTTC. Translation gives CASSAPGRSGYTF.

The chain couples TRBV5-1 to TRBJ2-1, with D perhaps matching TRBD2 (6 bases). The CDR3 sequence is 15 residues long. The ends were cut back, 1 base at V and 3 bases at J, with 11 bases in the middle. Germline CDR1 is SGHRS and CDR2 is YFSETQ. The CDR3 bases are TGCGCCAGCAGCTTGCTGCGGGACGACTACAATGAGCAGTTCTTC. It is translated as CASSLLRDDYNEQFF. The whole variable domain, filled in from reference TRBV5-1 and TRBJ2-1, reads KAGVTQTPRYLIKTRGQQVTLSCSPISGHRSVSWYQQTPGQGLQFLFEYFSETQRNKGNFPGRFSGRQFSNSRSEMNVSTLELGDSALYLCASSLLRDDYNEQFFGPGTRLTVL.

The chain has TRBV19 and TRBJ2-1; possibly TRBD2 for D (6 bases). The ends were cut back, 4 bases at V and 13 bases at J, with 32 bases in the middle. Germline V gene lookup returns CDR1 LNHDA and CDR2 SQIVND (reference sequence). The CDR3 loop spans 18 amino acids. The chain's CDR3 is CASSTGLARGQAVYAQFF. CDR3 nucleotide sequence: TGTGCCAGTAGTACGGGACTCGCGCGGGGTCAGGCGGTGTACGCCCAGTTCTTC.

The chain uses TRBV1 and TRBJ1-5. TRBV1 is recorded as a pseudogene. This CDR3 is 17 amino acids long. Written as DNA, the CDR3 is TGCACCAGCAGCCAAGATAGAGGGAGGGGGGCCGGACAGCCCCAGCATTTT. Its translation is CTSSQDRGRGAGQPQHF.

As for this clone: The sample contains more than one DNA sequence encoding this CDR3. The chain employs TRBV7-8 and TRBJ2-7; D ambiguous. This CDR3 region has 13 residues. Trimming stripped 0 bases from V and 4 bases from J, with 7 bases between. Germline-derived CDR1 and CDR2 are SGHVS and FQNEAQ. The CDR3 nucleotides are TGTGCCAGCAGCTTAGCGTCCGTTTACGAGCAGTACTTC. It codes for CASSLASVYEQYF.

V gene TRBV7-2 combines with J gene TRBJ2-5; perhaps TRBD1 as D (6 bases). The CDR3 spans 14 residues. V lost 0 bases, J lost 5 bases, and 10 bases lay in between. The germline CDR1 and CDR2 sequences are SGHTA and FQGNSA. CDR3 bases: TGTGCCAGCAGCTTAGCGGGGGCTCGGGAGACCCAGTACTTC. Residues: CASSLAGARETQYF.

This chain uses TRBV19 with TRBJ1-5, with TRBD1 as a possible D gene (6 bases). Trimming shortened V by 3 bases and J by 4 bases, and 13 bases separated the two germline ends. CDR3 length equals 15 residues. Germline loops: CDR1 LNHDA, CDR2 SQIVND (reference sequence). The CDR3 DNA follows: TGTGCCAGTAGTATGCCTGACAGGAGAAATCAGCCCCAGCATTTT. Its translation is CASSMPDRRNQPQHF.

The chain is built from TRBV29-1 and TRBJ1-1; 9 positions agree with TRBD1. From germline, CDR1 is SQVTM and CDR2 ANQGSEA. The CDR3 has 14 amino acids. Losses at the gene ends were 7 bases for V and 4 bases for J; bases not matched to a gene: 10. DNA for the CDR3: TGCAGCGCCAGATCCAGGGACAGGGCCACTGAAGCTTTCTTT. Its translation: CSARSRDRATEAFF. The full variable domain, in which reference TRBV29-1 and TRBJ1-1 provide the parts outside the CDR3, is SAVISQKPSRDICQRGTSLTIQCQVDSQVTMMFWYRQQPGQSLTLIATANQGSEATYESGFVIDKFPISRPNLTFSTLTVSNMSPEDSSIYLCSARSRDRATEAFFGQGTRLTVV.

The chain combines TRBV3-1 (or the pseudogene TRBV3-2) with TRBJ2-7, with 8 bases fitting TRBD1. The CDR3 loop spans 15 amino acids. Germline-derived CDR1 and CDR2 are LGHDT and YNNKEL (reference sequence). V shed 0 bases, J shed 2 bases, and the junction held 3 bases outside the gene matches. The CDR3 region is CASSQDLGQAYEQYF. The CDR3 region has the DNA TGTGCCAGCAGCCAAGATCTGGGACAGGCCTACGAGCAGTACTTC.